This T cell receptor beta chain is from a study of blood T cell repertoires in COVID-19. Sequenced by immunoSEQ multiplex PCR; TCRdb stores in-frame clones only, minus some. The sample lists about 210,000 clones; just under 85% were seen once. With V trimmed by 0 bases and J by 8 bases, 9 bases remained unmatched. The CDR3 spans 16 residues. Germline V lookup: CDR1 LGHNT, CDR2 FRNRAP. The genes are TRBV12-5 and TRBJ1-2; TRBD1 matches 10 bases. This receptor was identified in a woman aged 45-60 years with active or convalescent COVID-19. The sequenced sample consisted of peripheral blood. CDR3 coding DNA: TGTGCTAGTGGTTTGGTACAATGGGACAGGGGTGAAGGCTACACCTTC. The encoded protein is CASGLVQWDRGEGYTF.